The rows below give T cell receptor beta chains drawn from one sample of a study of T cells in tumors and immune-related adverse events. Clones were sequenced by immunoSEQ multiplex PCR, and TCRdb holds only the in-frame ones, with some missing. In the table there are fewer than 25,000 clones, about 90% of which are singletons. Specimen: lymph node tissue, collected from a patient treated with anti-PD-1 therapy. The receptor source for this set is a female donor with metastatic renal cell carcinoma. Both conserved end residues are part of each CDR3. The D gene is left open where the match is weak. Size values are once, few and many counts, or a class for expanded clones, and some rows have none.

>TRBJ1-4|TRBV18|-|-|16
CASSPAFPVNNEKLFF
TGTGCCAGCTCACCAGCTTTTCCCGTAAACAATGAAAAACTGTTTTTT
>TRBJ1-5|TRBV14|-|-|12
CASSLGEQPQHF
TGTGCCAGCAGCCTTGGGGAACAGCCCCAGCATTTT
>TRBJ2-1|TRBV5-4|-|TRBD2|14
CASSLIFGRNEQFF
TGTGCCAGCAGCTTGATTTTCGGGAGGAATGAGCAGTTCTTC
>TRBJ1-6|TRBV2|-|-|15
CASSERRHNNSPLHF
TGTGCCAGCAGTGAAAGGCGACACAATAATTCACCCCTCCACTTT
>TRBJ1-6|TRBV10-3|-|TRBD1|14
CAIGAQGANSPLHF
TGTGCCATCGGGGCCCAGGGGGCCAATTCACCCCTCCACTTT
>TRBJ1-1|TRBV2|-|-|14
CASLFNGPSPEAFF
TGTGCCAGCTTGTTTAATGGCCCCTCGCCTGAAGCTTTCTTT
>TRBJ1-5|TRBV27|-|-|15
CASRPPGPSNQPQHF
TGTGCCAGCAGACCTCCGGGACCGAGCAATCAGCCCCAGCATTTT
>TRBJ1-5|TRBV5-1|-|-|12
CASVTDNQPQHF
TGCGCCAGCGTGACTGATAATCAGCCCCAGCATTTT
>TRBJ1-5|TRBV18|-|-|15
CASSPPSTGNQPQHF
TGTGCCAGCTCACCACCGTCGACGGGCAATCAGCCCCAGCATTTT
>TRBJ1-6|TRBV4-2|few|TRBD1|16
CASSQYGQGNNSPLHF
TGTGCCAGCAGCCAATACGGACAGGGGAATAATTCACCCCTCCACTTT
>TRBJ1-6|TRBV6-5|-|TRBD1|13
CASRGQNNSPLHF
TGTGCCAGCAGGGGACAGAATAATTCACCCCTCCACTTT
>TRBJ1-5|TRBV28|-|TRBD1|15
CAILRTGGERQPQHF
TGTGCCATCCTAAGGACAGGGGGCGAAAGGCAGCCCCAGCATTTT
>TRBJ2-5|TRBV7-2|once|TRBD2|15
CASSFRGGGQETQYF
TGTGCCAGCAGCTTCCGCGGGGGGGGGCAAGAGACCCAGTACTTC
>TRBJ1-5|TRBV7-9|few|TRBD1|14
CASSHSGGGQPQHF
TGTGCCAGCAGCCATTCAGGGGGAGGTCAGCCCCAGCATTTT
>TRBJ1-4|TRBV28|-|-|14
CASSHPWGNEKLFF
TGTGCCAGCAGTCACCCATGGGGAAATGAAAAACTGTTTTTT
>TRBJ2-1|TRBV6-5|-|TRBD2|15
CASSYTSGRHNEQFF
TGTGCCAGCAGTTACACTAGCGGGAGGCACAATGAGCAGTTCTTC
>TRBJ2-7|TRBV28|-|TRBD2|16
CASTVLAGGPPYEQYF
TGTGCCAGCACAGTACTAGCGGGAGGACCTCCCTACGAGCAGTACTTC
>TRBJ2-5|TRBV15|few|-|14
CATSRLTGRETQYF
TGTGCCACCAGCAGGTTGACAGGTCGCGAGACCCAGTACTTC
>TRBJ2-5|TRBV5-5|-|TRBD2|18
CASSLSVRAGGRQETQYF
TGTGCCAGCAGCTTGTCTGTTCGAGCGGGAGGGCGTCAAGAGACCCAGTACTTC
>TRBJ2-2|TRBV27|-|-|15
CASSLYQGYTGELFF
TGTGCCAGCAGTTTATACCAGGGGTACACCGGGGAGCTGTTTTTT
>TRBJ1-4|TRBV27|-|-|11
CASSSREKLFF
TGTGCCAGCAGTTCAAGAGAAAAACTGTTTTTT
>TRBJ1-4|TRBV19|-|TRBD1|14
CASSLTGGAEKLFF
TGTGCCAGTAGTCTGACAGGGGGCGCTGAAAAACTGTTTTTT
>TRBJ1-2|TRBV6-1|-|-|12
CASSLAVIGYTF
TGTGCCAGCAGTCTGGCCGTCATCGGCTACACCTTC
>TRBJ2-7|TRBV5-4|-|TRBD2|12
CASSEGLAEQYF
TGTGCCAGCAGCGAGGGACTAGCTGAGCAGTACTTC
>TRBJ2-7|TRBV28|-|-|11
CASRSALEQYF
TGTGCCAGCAGATCCGCCCTCGAGCAGTACTTC
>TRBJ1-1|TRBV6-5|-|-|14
CASTRGGPTTEAFF
TGTGCCAGCACGAGGGGGGGACCAACAACTGAAGCTTTCTTT
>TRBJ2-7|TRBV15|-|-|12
CATSRDRRVLVF
TGTGCCACCAGCAGAGATCGGCGGGTCTTAGTCTTC
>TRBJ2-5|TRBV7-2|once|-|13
CASSFGLRETQYF
TGTGCCAGCAGCTTTGGACTAAGGGAGACCCAGTACTTC
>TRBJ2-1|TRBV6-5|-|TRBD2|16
CASSSISGGAYNEQFF
TGTGCCAGCAGTTCTATTAGCGGGGGGGCCTACAATGAGCAGTTCTTC
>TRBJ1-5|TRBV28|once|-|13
CASTTDSNQPQHF
TGTGCCAGTACGACAGATAGCAATCAGCCCCAGCATTTT
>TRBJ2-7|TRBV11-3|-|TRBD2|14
CASSPLAGADEQYF
TGTGCCAGCAGCCCCCTAGCGGGAGCGGACGAGCAGTACTTC
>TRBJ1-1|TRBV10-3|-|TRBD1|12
CATEGAGTEAFF
TGTGCCACCGAGGGGGCTGGCACTGAAGCTTTCTTT
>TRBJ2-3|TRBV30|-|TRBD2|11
CAWSVLAGEYF
TGTGCCTGGAGTGTACTGGCGGGGGAGTATTTT
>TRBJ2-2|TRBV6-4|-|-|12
CASSVGTGELFF
TGTGCCAGCAGTGTAGGCACCGGGGAGCTGTTTTTT
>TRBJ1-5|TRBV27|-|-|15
CASKINRAGNQPQHF
TGTGCCAGCAAAATTAACAGGGCCGGCAATCAGCCCCAGCATTTT
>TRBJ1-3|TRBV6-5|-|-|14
CASSYTGPSNTIYF
TGTGCCAGCAGTTACACAGGGCCTTCAAACACCATATATTTT
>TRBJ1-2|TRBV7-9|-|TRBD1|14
CASSLDRGLVGYTF
TGTGCCAGCAGCCTTGACAGGGGCCTAGTTGGCTACACCTTC
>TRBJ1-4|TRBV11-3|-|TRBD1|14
CASSLGTGPEKLFF
TGTGCCAGCAGCCTCGGGACAGGTCCTGAAAAACTGTTTTTT
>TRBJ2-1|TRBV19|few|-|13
CASSPPGYNEQFF
TGTGCCAGTAGTCCTCCAGGATACAATGAGCAGTTCTTC
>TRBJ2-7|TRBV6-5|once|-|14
CASGSRTGRGEQYF
TGTGCCAGCGGGAGCAGGACTGGTCGAGGCGAGCAGTACTTC
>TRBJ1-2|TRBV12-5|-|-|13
CASGFGQNYGYTF
TGTGCTAGTGGTTTTGGCCAGAACTATGGCTACACCTTC
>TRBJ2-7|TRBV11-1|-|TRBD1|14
CASSEDRFPYEQYF
TGTGCCAGCAGCGAGGACAGGTTCCCCTACGAGCAGTACTTC
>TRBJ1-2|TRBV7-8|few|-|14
CASSSGALPYGYTF
TGTGCCAGCAGCTCCGGGGCTCTACCCTATGGCTACACCTTC
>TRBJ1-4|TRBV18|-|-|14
CASSPQGRGEKLFF
TGTGCCAGCTCACCCCAGGGCCGGGGTGAAAAACTGTTTTTT
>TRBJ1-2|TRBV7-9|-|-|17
CASSLGHNPGSNYGYTF
TGTGCCAGCAGCTTGGGACATAACCCGGGAAGTAACTATGGCTACACCTTC
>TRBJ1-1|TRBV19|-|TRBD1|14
CASNPGQGRTEAFF
TGTGCCAGTAATCCGGGACAGGGGAGGACTGAAGCTTTCTTT
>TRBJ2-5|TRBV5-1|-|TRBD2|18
CASSPPGLAGAPQRTQYF
TGCGCCAGCAGCCCTCCGGGACTAGCGGGTGCGCCTCAGAGGACCCAGTACTTC
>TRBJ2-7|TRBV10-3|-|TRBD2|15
CAIRHAGGSSYEQYF
TGTGCCATCAGACACGCGGGGGGGAGCTCCTACGAGCAGTACTTC
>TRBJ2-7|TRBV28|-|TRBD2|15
CASSGAGLGTYEQYF
TGTGCCAGCAGTGGGGCTGGACTAGGGACCTACGAGCAGTACTTC
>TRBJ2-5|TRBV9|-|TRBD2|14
CASSVTSGIETQYF
TGTGCCAGCAGCGTTACTAGCGGGATTGAGACCCAGTACTTC
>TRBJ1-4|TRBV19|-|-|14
CASSNTPQGEKLFF
TGTGCCAGTAGTAATACCCCTCAGGGTGAAAAACTGTTTTTT
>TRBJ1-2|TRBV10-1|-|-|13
CASSDDRHYGYTF
TGCGCCAGCAGCGATGACAGGCACTATGGCTACACCTTC
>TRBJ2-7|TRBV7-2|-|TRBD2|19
CASSSSRPGLAGTRYEQYF
TGTGCCAGCAGCTCTAGTCGACCGGGACTAGCTGGGACACGCTACGAGCAGTACTTC
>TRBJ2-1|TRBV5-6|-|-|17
CASSPRPPEGAYNEQFF
TGTGCCAGCAGCCCTAGACCACCCGAAGGGGCCTACAATGAGCAGTTCTTC
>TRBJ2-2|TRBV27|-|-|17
CASSLTSRQRNTGELFF
TGTGCCAGCAGTTTAACCTCTCGACAGAGGAACACCGGGGAGCTGTTTTTT
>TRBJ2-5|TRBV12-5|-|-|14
CASASKGPGETQYF
TGTGCTAGTGCCTCTAAGGGGCCCGGGGAGACCCAGTACTTC
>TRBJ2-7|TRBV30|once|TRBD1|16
CAWSVRTGQITYEQYF
TGTGCCTGGAGTGTACGAACGGGACAGATAACCTACGAGCAGTACTTC
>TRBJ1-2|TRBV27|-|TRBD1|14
CASSPRTGSLGYTF
TGTGCCAGCAGTCCCAGGACAGGGAGTTTGGGCTACACCTTC
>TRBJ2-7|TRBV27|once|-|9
CASRYEQYF
TGTGCCAGCAGGTACGAGCAGTACTTC
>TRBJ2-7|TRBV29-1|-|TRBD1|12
CSARDSSYEQYF
TGCAGCGCCCGGGACAGCTCCTACGAGCAGTACTTC